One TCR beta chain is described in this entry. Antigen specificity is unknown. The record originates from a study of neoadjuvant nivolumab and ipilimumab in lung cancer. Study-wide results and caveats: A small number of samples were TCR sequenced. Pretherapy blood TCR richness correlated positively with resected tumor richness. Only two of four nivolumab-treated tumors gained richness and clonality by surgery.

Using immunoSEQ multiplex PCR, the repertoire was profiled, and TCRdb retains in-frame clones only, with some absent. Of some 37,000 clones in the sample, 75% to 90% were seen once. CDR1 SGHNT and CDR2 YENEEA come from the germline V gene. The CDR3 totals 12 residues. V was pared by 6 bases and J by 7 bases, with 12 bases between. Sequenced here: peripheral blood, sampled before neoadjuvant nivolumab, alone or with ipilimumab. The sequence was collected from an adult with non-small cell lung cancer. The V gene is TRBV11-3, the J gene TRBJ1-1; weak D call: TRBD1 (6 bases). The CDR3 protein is CASRIQGNEAFF. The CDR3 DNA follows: TGTGCCAGCAGAATACAGGGTAATGAAGCTTTCTTT. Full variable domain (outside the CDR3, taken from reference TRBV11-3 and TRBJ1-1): EAGVVQSPRYKIIEKKQPVAFWCNPISGHNTLYWYLQNLGQGPELLIRYENEEAVDDSQLPKDRFSAERLKGVDSTLKIQPAELGDSAVYLCASRIQGNEAFFGQGTRLTVV.